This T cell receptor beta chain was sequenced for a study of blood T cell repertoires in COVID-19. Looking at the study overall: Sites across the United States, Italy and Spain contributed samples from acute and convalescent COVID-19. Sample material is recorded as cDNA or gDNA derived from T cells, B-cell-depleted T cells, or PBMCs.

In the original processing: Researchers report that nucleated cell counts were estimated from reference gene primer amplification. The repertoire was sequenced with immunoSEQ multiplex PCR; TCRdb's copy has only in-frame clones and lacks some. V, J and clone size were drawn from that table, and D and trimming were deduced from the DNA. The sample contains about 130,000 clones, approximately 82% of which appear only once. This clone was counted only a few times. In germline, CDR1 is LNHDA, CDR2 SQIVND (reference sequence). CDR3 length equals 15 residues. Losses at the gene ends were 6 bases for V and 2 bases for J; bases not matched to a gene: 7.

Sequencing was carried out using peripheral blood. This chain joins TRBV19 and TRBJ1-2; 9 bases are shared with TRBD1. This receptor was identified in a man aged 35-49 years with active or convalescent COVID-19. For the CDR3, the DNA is TGTGCCAGTAGGCCCGGGACAGGGAACAACTATGGCTACACCTTC. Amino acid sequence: CASRPGTGNNYGYTF.